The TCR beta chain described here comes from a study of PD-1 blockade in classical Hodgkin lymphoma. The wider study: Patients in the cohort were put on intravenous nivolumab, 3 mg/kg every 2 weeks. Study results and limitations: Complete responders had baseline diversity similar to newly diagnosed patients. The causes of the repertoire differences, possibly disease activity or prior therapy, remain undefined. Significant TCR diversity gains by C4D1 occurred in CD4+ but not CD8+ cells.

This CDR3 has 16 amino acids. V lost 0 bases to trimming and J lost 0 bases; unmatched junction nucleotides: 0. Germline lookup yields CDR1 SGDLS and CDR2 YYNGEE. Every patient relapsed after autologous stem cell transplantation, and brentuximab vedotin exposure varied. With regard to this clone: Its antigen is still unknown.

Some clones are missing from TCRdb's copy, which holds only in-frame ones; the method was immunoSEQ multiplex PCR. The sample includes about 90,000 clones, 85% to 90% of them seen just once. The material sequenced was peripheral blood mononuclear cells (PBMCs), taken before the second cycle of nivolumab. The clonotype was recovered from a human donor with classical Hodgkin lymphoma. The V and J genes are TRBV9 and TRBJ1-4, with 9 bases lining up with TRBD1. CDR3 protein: CASSVGQGATNEKLFF. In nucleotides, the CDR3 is TGTGCCAGCAGCGTAGGACAGGGGGCAACTAATGAAAAACTGTTTTTT.